What follows are 11 T cell receptor beta chains derived from one specimen sequenced in a study of identical twins. Each CDR3 protein gets one entry after TCRdb re-called the 5' RACE reads with MiXCR. The data hold roughly 630,000 distinct CDR3 sequences, with just over 7% observed a single time. Separately, the same data were catalogued under a study of yellow fever vaccine responses in identical twins.

Sequencing was done on a sample of PBMCs. These receptors were taken from a woman under 30 in good health.

This rearrangement joins TRBV11-3 to TRBJ1-1; no definite D call. Trimming stripped 7 bases from V and 4 bases from J, with 13 bases between. Looked up from germline, CDR1 is SGHNT and CDR2 is YENEEA. The CDR3 sequence is 13 residues long. CDR3 bases: TGTGCCAGCACCACTAAGACCCCCACTGAAGCTTTCTTT. It codes for CASTTKTPTEAFF. Together with reference TRBV11-3 and TRBJ1-1, the CDR3 gives the full variable domain: EAGVVQSPRYKIIEKKQPVAFWCNPISGHNTLYWYLQNLGQGPELLIRYENEEAVDDSQLPKDRFSAERLKGVDSTLKIQPAELGDSAVYLCASTTKTPTEAFFGQGTRLTVV.

This clonotype appeared a few times. The V call is TRBV27, the J call TRBJ2-7, with TRBD1 as a possible D gene (5 bases). CDR3 length: 13 residues. The germline V gene encodes CDR1 MNHEY and CDR2 SMNVEV (reference sequence). V shed 1 base and J shed 7 bases, with 11 bases lying between them. For the CDR3, the DNA is TGTGCCAGCAGTTTATATCAGGGCTTGGAGCAGTACGTC. Translating gives CASSLYQGLEQYV.

This clonotype was found a few times. V and J are TRBV7-8 and TRBJ1-1; a weak D match, TRBD1 (5 bases). The CDR3 covers 16 residues. CDR1 and CDR2 (germline): SGHVS, FQNEAQ. Trimming shortened V by 1 base and J by 4 bases, and 16 bases separated the two germline ends. CDR3 DNA sequence: TGTGCCAGCAGCTTAGGAAGGGGAATTGAAATCACTGAAGCTTTCTTT. Translated, it gives CASSLGRGIEITEAFF.

This clonotype was found a few times. V gene TRBV6-5 combines with J gene TRBJ2-1; the D gene is possibly TRBD1 (5 bases). The CDR3 is made up of 13 amino acids. The V and J ends lost 2 bases and 5 bases respectively, with 7 bases between them. Germline CDR1 reads MNHEY; CDR2 reads SVGAGI. Here the CDR3 reads CASSYGANNEQFF. The DNA of the CDR3 is TGTGCCAGCAGTTACGGGGCCAACAATGAGCAGTTCTTC.

The rearrangement links TRBV14 to TRBJ2-1; D is tentatively TRBD1 or TRBD2 (6 bases each). Trimming stripped 7 bases from V and 9 bases from J, with 22 bases between. Germline V lookup: CDR1 SGHDN, CDR2 FVKESK. CDR3 length: 15 residues. The CDR3 DNA is TGTGCCAGCACAATTATTCCGGGGGCCCCAAGTGAGCAGTTCTTC. Translation gives CASTIIPGAPSEQFF.

V and J are TRBV7-2 and TRBJ1-2; a possible D gene is TRBD1 (6 bases). V lost 1 base to trimming and J lost 4 bases, with 16 bases between them. Per the germline V gene, CDR1 is SGHTA and CDR2 is FQGNSA. The CDR3 covers 16 residues. CDR3 loop: CASSLDGTGFGYGYTF. Written as DNA, the CDR3 is TGTGCCAGCAGCTTAGACGGTACAGGGTTTGGCTATGGCTACACCTTC.

This clonotype was observed a few times. V usage is TRBV5-1 and J usage is TRBJ2-7, with TRBD2 matching 10 bases. The CDR3 has 20 amino acids. The germline V gene has CDR1 SGHRS and CDR2 YFSETQ. The V and J ends lost 0 bases and 0 bases, in that order; junction bases with no gene match: 15. Here the CDR3 reads CASSLASPLSGRGSSYEQYF. The CDR3 bases are TGCGCCAGCAGCTTGGCCTCTCCGTTAAGCGGGAGGGGGAGCTCCTACGAGCAGTACTTC. Looking up the rest from reference TRBV5-1 and TRBJ2-7 gives the full variable domain: KAGVTQTPRYLIKTRGQQVTLSCSPISGHRSVSWYQQTPGQGLQFLFEYFSETQRNKGNFPGRFSGRQFSNSRSEMNVSTLELGDSALYLCASSLASPLSGRGSSYEQYFGPGTRLTVT.

This sequence joins TRBV3-1 and TRBJ2-1; D may be TRBD1 (6 bases). The ends were cut back, 11 bases at V and 0 bases at J, with 26 bases in the middle. CDR3 length: 18 amino acids. Germline V CDR1 and CDR2: LGHDT, YNNKEL (reference sequence). CDR3: CAFCLAGTGTPSYNEQFF. The DNA of the CDR3 is TGTGCCTTCTGTTTGGCCGGAACAGGGACACCCTCCTACAATGAGCAGTTCTTC.

This clonotype was seen many times. The chain couples TRBV12-3 or TRBV12-4 to TRBJ2-3; D is ambiguous. There are 12 residues in the CDR3. Trimming shortened V by 1 base and J by 6 bases, and 5 bases separated the two germline ends. For the CDR3, the DNA is TGTGCCAGCAGTTTAGACCTCGATACGCAGTATTTT. Translation gives CASSLDLDTQYF.

The chain has TRBV7-3 and TRBJ2-2, with D tentatively TRBD2 (6 bases). Trimming pared 5 bases from V and 7 bases from J, leaving 17 bases between. Germline V gene lookup returns CDR1 SGHTA and CDR2 FQGTGA. The CDR3 extends over 15 amino acids. CDR3 sequence reads: CASSLLGGRDGELFF. The DNA for the CDR3 is TGTGCCAGCAGCCTTCTGGGGGGAAGGGACGGGGAGCTGTTTTTT.

This clonotype has just a few counts. The chain carries TRBV24-1 and TRBJ2-7; 10 bases are shared with TRBD2. This CDR3 comprises 16 residues. The ends lost 4 bases at V and 6 bases at J; junction bases unmatched: 11. CDR1 is KGHDR, CDR2 SFDVKD, per germline. Here the CDR3 reads CATSDTTSSGSGEQYF. The CDR3 DNA reads as TGTGCCACCAGTGACACAACCTCTAGCGGGAGCGGCGAGCAGTACTTC.